Following are 24 T cell receptor beta chains from one sample sequenced in a study of vaccination effects on CD4 cells after COVID-19. Within the ViraFEST assay, antigen-specific CD4+ T cells underwent expansion with viral peptide pools prior to sequencing. With roughly nine days of culture completed, CD4+ T cells were isolated. Nucleocapsid antibodies stayed negative before and after vaccination, showing no earlier SARS-CoV-2 infection. Assay used: immunoSEQ multiplex PCR; TCRdb lists only in-frame clones, some missing. This sample has about 71,000 clones, with 75% to 90% found just once. Their target antigens are unknown. The sequencing used CD4+ T cells from PBMCs cultured with SARS-CoV-2 spike peptides, collected before COVID-19 vaccination. The source of these receptors is a human donor who received a COVID-19 vaccine.

V and J are TRBV5-3 and TRBJ1-6, with D perhaps TRBD1 (5 bases). TRBV5-3 is an ORF, with its function uncertain. The CDR3 loop spans 13 amino acids. V gave up 7 bases and J gave up 6 bases, with 11 bases separating them. As DNA, the CDR3 is TGTGCCAGAGAGGGGCATCGTAATTCACCCCTCCACTTT. It is translated as CAREGHRNSPLHF.

This sequence joins TRBV30 and TRBJ1-3; possibly TRBD1 for D (6 bases). The CDR3 extends over 14 amino acids. From germline, CDR1 is GTSNPN and CDR2 SVGIG (reference sequence). V was cut by 8 bases and J by 2 bases, with 16 bases left in between. The CDR3 loop is CARTVGGPGNTIYF. The CDR3 DNA sequence: TGTGCCCGAACAGTCGGGGGGCCTGGAAACACCATATATTTT.

About this clone itself: An end of the junction differs from the germline gene, which may be a read error. The chain carries TRBV7-3 and TRBJ1-2, with 9 bases lining up with TRBD1. The CDR3 is 14 amino acids. Germline CDR1 reads SGHTA; CDR2 reads FQGTGA. CDR3 loop: CASSPGDRAFQKSF. Written as DNA, the CDR3 is TGTGCCAGCAGCCCAGGGGACAGGGCCTTCCAAAAGTCCTTC.

V usage is TRBV5-4 and J usage is TRBJ2-2; D may be TRBD1 (5 bases). CDR1 and CDR2 from the germline V gene are SGHNT and YYREEE (reference sequence). This CDR3 has 15 amino acids. Trimming pared 1 base from V and 5 bases from J, leaving 12 bases between. Here the CDR3 reads CASSLIGVQTGELFF. CDR3 in DNA: TGTGCCAGCAGCTTGATAGGGGTGCAAACCGGGGAGCTGTTTTTT.

The chain joins TRBV24-1 to TRBJ2-1; 7 bases match TRBD2. The germline CDR1 and CDR2 sequences are KGHDR and SFDVKD. This CDR3 region has 14 residues. Trimming cost V 5 bases and J 4 bases; bases outside gene matches: 4. The CDR3 sequence: CATSGGGGYNEQFF. For the CDR3, the DNA is TGTGCCACCAGTGGGGGGGGAGGGTACAATGAGCAGTTCTTC.

V gene TRBV7-6 combines with J gene TRBJ1-1; 7 nucleotides agree with TRBD1. V lost 6 bases and J lost 0; bases outside the gene matches: 7. CDR1 is SGHVS, CDR2 FNYEAQ, per germline. This CDR3 is built from 15 residues. The CDR3 here is CASRRQGGMNTEAFF. In DNA, the CDR3 is TGTGCCAGCAGGCGACAGGGTGGGATGAACACTGAAGCTTTCTTT.

The J gene is TRBJ2-2, the V gene TRBV18; D unclear. V lost 10 bases, J lost 4 bases, and 13 bases lay in between. CDR3 length equals 13 residues. The V gene's germline CDR1 is KGHSH and CDR2 LQKENI. The CDR3 protein is CATIRATTGELFF. The CDR3 nucleotides are TGTGCCACGATAAGGGCGACCACCGGGGAGCTGTTTTTT.

This CDR3 reads CASSFSQGGYGYTF. The CDR3, as DNA: TGTGCCAGCAGCTTTTCTCAGGGCGGCTATGGCTACACCTTC. V usage is TRBV7-2 and J usage is TRBJ1-2; D perhaps matches TRBD1 (5 bases). This CDR3 comprises 14 residues. Germline CDR1 reads SGHTA; CDR2 reads FQGNSA. The ends were cut back, 3 bases at V and 4 bases at J, with 12 bases in the middle. The full variable domain, its missing parts supplied by reference TRBV7-2 and TRBJ1-2, is GAGVSQSPSNKVTEKGKDVELRCDPISGHTALYWYRQSLGQGLEFLIYFQGNSAPDKSGLPSDRFSAERTGGSVSTLTIQRTQQEDSAVYLCASSFSQGGYGYTFGSGTRLTVV.

The chain recombines TRBV6-5 with TRBJ2-3; D could derive from TRBD1 or TRBD2 (6 bases each). Germline loops: CDR1 MNHEY, CDR2 SVGAGI. This CDR3 has 15 residues. The V end lost 2 bases, the J end lost 5 bases, and 14 bases lay between the germline ends. In DNA, the CDR3 is TGTGCCAGCAGTTACCTCGGGGGCGAGGGAGATACGCAGTATTTT. It is translated as CASSYLGGEGDTQYF.

The chain recombines TRBV28 with TRBJ1-1; 7 nucleotides match TRBD1. This CDR3 spans 12 amino acids. Trimming removed 7 bases from V and 5 bases from J; junction bases left unmatched: 4. The germline V gene encodes CDR1 MDHEN and CDR2 SYDVKM. CDR3 protein: CASNRGPTEAFF. DNA for the CDR3: TGTGCCAGCAATAGGGGGCCGACTGAAGCTTTCTTT.

This clone has just one count. V and J are TRBV19 and TRBJ2-5; the match to TRBD1 covers 9 bases. V dropped 5 bases and J dropped 4; count of bases not matched to a gene: 11. From germline, CDR1 is LNHDA and CDR2 SQIVND (reference sequence). CDR3 length: 16 amino acids. The CDR3 here is CASSSSRDRVGETQYF. As DNA, the CDR3 is TGTGCCAGTAGTTCTTCTAGGGACAGGGTAGGAGAGACCCAGTACTTC. Full variable domain (remainder filled in from reference TRBV19 and TRBJ2-5): DGGITQSPKYLFRKEGQNVTLSCEQNLNHDAMYWYRQDPGQGLRLIYYSQIVNDFQKGDIAEGYSVSREKKESFPLTVTSAQKNPTAFYLCASSSSRDRVGETQYFGPGTRLLVL.

The chain has TRBV6-2 or TRBV6-3 and TRBJ2-7; D not resolved. The CDR3 is made up of 12 amino acids. Trimming took off 6 bases at V and 5 bases at J, with 11 bases between the two ends. The germline V gene has CDR1 MNHEY and CDR2 SVGEGT. Written as DNA, the CDR3 is TGTGCCAGCAGCCACGGGTCCCACGAGCAGTACGTC. As protein: CASSHGSHEQYV.

The V and J genes are TRBV2 and TRBJ2-5; 11 positions match TRBD1. The V segment lost 5 bases and the J segment 5 bases; nucleotides outside the gene matches: 7. Germline V gene data show CDR1 as SNHLY and CDR2 as FYNNEI. The CDR3 has 15 residues. CDR3 sequence reads: CASSPDRGRVETQYF. The CDR3 DNA sequence: TGTGCCAGCAGTCCGGACAGGGGGCGCGTCGAGACCCAGTACTTC.

The chain links TRBV30 to TRBJ1-6; D may be TRBD1 (6 bases). V was pared by 2 bases and J by 7 bases, with 12 bases between. CDR1 GTSNPN and CDR2 SVGIG come from the germline V gene (reference sequence). The CDR3 has 14 residues. CDR3 sequence: CAWSTGQPNSPLHF. CDR3 DNA sequence: TGTGCCTGGAGTACCGGACAGCCGAATTCACCCCTCCACTTT.

A single count supports this clone. The CDR3 DNA sequence: TGCGCCAGCAGCCTCAGTGGGGGGAACACCGGGGAGCTGTTTTTT. Translated, it gives CASSLSGGNTGELFF. V gene TRBV4-3 combines with J gene TRBJ2-2; D possibly matches TRBD1 or TRBD2 (5 bases each). The CDR3 length is 15 residues. V was shortened by 4 bases and J by 1 base, with 10 bases between the two germline ends. The germline V gene has CDR1 LGHNA and CDR2 YSLEER.

As concerns this clone: Because the CDR3's place on the DNA is in doubt, the DNA is left out and the CDR3 is given as listed by TCRdb. The chain joins TRBV12-2 to TRBJ2-6; the DNA was not used to check the table's D call, TRBD1. TRBV12-2 is a pseudogene locus. The CDR3 spans 18 amino acids, including both terminal residues. CDR3: CASRLPGQWGPGANVLTF.

The V gene is TRBV25-1, the J gene TRBJ2-2; D gene unclear. Germline loops: CDR1 MGHDK, CDR2 SYGVNS. This CDR3 is 14 amino acids long. V shed 3 bases and J shed 5 bases, with 10 bases lying between them. CDR3 sequence: CASSDPGLTGELFF. CDR3 in DNA: TGTGCCAGCAGTGATCCCGGGCTAACCGGGGAGCTGTTTTTT.

The rearrangement joins TRBV3-1 (or the pseudogene TRBV3-2) to TRBJ2-3; 14 bases agree with TRBD2. The V gene end was trimmed by 6 bases and the J gene end by 4 bases; junction bases not matched to a gene: 3. The germline CDR1 and CDR2 sequences are LGHDT and YNNKEL (reference sequence). CDR3 size: 15 residues. The CDR3 region has the DNA TGTGCCAGCAGACGGACTAGCGGGGGGTCAGATACGCAGTATTTT. Protein product: CASRRTSGGSDTQYF.

V usage is TRBV6-5 and J usage is TRBJ1-2; 7 nucleotides line up with TRBD1. V dropped 4 bases and J dropped 0; count of bases not matched to a gene: 5. CDR3 length equals 15 residues. Germline CDR1 is MNHEY and CDR2 is SVGAGI. The CDR3 DNA reads as TGTGCCAGCAGTTGGAAGCAGGGGGCTAACTATGGCTACACCTTC. The encoded protein is CASSWKQGANYGYTF.

The V and J genes are TRBV5-4 and TRBJ1-6; tentative D call: TRBD1 (5 bases). The germline CDR1 and CDR2 sequences are SGHNT and YYREEE (reference sequence). The CDR3 extends over 15 amino acids. V was pared by 0 bases and J by 10 bases, with 14 bases between. CDR3 amino acids: CASSLDLGDGSPLHF. CDR3 DNA: TGTGCCAGCAGCTTGGATTTAGGGGATGGATCACCCCTCCACTTT.

V usage is TRBV5-6 and J usage is TRBJ2-1; possibly TRBD2 for D (6 bases). The CDR3 has 14 amino acids. V was cut by 4 bases and J by 8 bases, with 16 bases left in between. The V gene's germline CDR1 is SGHDT and CDR2 YYEEEE. The CDR3 region has the DNA TGTGCCAGCAGCCGGAGGAGGGTTTCGGATGAGCAGTTCTTC. Translation gives CASSRRRVSDEQFF.

The rearrangement uses TRBV6-5 and TRBJ1-1, with D possibly matching TRBD1 (6 bases). The germline gives CDR1 MNHEY, CDR2 SVGAGI. The length of the CDR3 is 13 residues. V gave up 7 bases and J gave up 3 bases, with 12 bases separating them. The CDR3: CASTGQRDTEAFF. CDR3 nucleotides: TGTGCCAGCACCGGACAGAGGGACACTGAAGCTTTCTTT.

This clone has a handful of counts. The chain combines TRBV15 with TRBJ1-2; D is unresolved. V was trimmed by 4 bases and J by 4 bases, leaving 7 bases between them. The CDR3 covers 12 residues. Looked up from germline, CDR1 is LNHNV and CDR2 is YYDKDF (reference sequence). The CDR3 loop reads CATSTTRYGYTF. CDR3 coding DNA: TGTGCCACCAGCACAACTCGCTATGGCTACACCTTC. The full variable domain, with the rest looked up from reference TRBV15 and TRBJ1-2, is DAMVIQNPRYQVTQFGKPVTLSCSQTLNHNVMYWYQQKSSQAPKLLFHYYDKDFNNEADTPDNFQSRRPNTSFCFLDIRSPGLGDTAMYLCATSTTRYGYTFGSGTRLTVV.

The V and J genes are TRBV7-2 and TRBJ1-5, with unresolved D. CDR3 length equals 14 residues. Trimming shortened V by 2 bases and J by 1 base, and 6 bases separated the two germline ends. Germline CDR1 SGHTA, CDR2 FQGNSA. CDR3 DNA: TGTGCCAGCAGCTTAACCAAGAGCAATCAGCCCCAGCATTTT. Translated: CASSLTKSNQPQHF.